Listed below are T cell receptor beta chains from one sample, sequenced in a study of blood T cell repertoires in COVID-19. TCRdb keeps only in-frame clones here, not all; method: immunoSEQ multiplex PCR. The sample consists of fewer than 40,000 clones, around 85% of them appearing once. What was sequenced was peripheral blood. These receptors came from a human donor in a cohort sampled during active COVID-19. CDR3s include the opening cysteine and the closing phenylalanine or tryptophan. The order of the fields is D gene, J gene, V gene, CDR3 length, clone size, CDR3 protein, CDR3 DNA. D genes are given only for firm matches. The size of a clone is reported for some rows only, either as once, few or many, or as a class for expanded clones.

d_call: NA; j_call: TRBJ1-4; v_call: TRBV21-1; cdr3_length: 14; clone_size: NA; cdr3_aa: CASSPGTGDEKLFF; cdr3_nt: TGTGCCAGCAGCCCCGGGACAGGGGACGAAAAACTGTTTTTT
d_call: TRBD2; j_call: TRBJ2-2; v_call: TRBV30; cdr3_length: 15; clone_size: NA; cdr3_aa: CAWSVTSGNTGELFF; cdr3_nt: TGTGCCTGGAGTGTTACTAGCGGGAACACCGGGGAGCTGTTTTTT
d_call: TRBD1; j_call: TRBJ1-1; v_call: TRBV3-1/TRBV3-2; cdr3_length: 14; clone_size: NA; cdr3_aa: CASSLTGGVTEAFF; cdr3_nt: TGTGCCAGCAGCCTGACAGGGGGGGTTACTGAAGCTTTCTTT
d_call: NA; j_call: TRBJ2-1; v_call: TRBV7-2; cdr3_length: 15; clone_size: once; cdr3_aa: CASTPQGGGYNEQFF; cdr3_nt: TGTGCCAGCACCCCACAGGGAGGGGGCTACAATGAGCAGTTCTTC
d_call: NA; j_call: TRBJ1-1; v_call: TRBV6-5; cdr3_length: 13; clone_size: few; cdr3_aa: CASSRRGFTEAFF; cdr3_nt: TGTGCCAGCAGCCGACGGGGGTTTACTGAAGCTTTCTTT
d_call: NA; j_call: TRBJ1-1; v_call: TRBV30; cdr3_length: 12; clone_size: NA; cdr3_aa: CAWSHTGTEAFF; cdr3_nt: TGTGCCTGGAGCCATACGGGGACTGAAGCTTTCTTT
d_call: NA; j_call: TRBJ1-3; v_call: TRBV19; cdr3_length: 16; clone_size: NA; cdr3_aa: CASSTYGGDSGNTIYF; cdr3_nt: TGTGCCAGTAGTACATACGGGGGAGACTCTGGAAACACCATATATTTT
d_call: TRBD2; j_call: TRBJ2-7; v_call: TRBV6-5; cdr3_length: 16; clone_size: NA; cdr3_aa: CASSYSSGGSTYEQYF; cdr3_nt: TGTGCCAGCAGTTACTCAAGCGGGGGGAGTACCTACGAGCAGTACTTC
d_call: NA; j_call: TRBJ1-2; v_call: TRBV27; cdr3_length: 13; clone_size: NA; cdr3_aa: CASSPTASYGYTF; cdr3_nt: TGTGCCAGCAGTCCGACAGCCTCTTATGGCTACACCTTC
d_call: NA; j_call: TRBJ1-2; v_call: TRBV14; cdr3_length: 14; clone_size: NA; cdr3_aa: CASSQGGGWYGYTF; cdr3_nt: TGTGCCAGCAGCCAAGGAGGGGGTTGGTATGGCTACACCTTC
d_call: NA; j_call: TRBJ1-2; v_call: TRBV7-2; cdr3_length: 13; clone_size: NA; cdr3_aa: CASSPGSGYGYTF; cdr3_nt: TGTGCCAGCAGCCCGGGGAGTGGGTATGGCTACACCTTC
d_call: TRBD1; j_call: TRBJ1-1; v_call: TRBV7-9; cdr3_length: 15; clone_size: NA; cdr3_aa: CASSLTGGLNTEAFF; cdr3_nt: TGTGCCAGCAGCCTGACAGGGGGCTTGAACACTGAAGCTTTCTTT
d_call: NA; j_call: TRBJ2-3; v_call: TRBV7-2; cdr3_length: 15; clone_size: NA; cdr3_aa: CASTFGRGGTDTQYF; cdr3_nt: TGTGCCAGCACCTTTGGGAGGGGGGGCACAGATACGCAGTATTTT
d_call: NA; j_call: TRBJ1-6; v_call: TRBV5-6; cdr3_length: 14; clone_size: NA; cdr3_aa: CASSLTGGNSPLHF; cdr3_nt: TGTGCCAGCAGCTTGACGGGGGGTAATTCACCCCTCCACTTT
d_call: TRBD1; j_call: TRBJ1-2; v_call: TRBV9; cdr3_length: 16; clone_size: NA; cdr3_aa: CASSAGTGGTNYGYTF; cdr3_nt: TGTGCCAGCAGCGCCGGGACAGGGGGCACGAACTATGGCTACACCTTC
d_call: NA; j_call: TRBJ2-5; v_call: TRBV5-4; cdr3_length: 14; clone_size: NA; cdr3_aa: CASSPTRLQETQYF; cdr3_nt: TGTGCCAGCAGCCCTACGCGACTCCAAGAGACCCAGTACTTC
d_call: NA; j_call: TRBJ2-2; v_call: TRBV7-9; cdr3_length: 13; clone_size: NA; cdr3_aa: CASSTTGTGELFF; cdr3_nt: TGTGCCAGCAGCACTACAGGGACCGGGGAGCTGTTTTTT
d_call: NA; j_call: TRBJ1-1; v_call: TRBV19; cdr3_length: 13; clone_size: NA; cdr3_aa: CASSIQVNTEAFF; cdr3_nt: TGTGCCAGTAGTATACAGGTGAACACTGAAGCTTTCTTT
d_call: NA; j_call: TRBJ2-7; v_call: TRBV7-8; cdr3_length: 15; clone_size: NA; cdr3_aa: CASSLFKGKKYEQYF; cdr3_nt: TGTGCCAGCAGCTTATTTAAGGGGAAGAAATACGAGCAGTACTTC
d_call: TRBD2; j_call: TRBJ2-3; v_call: TRBV2; cdr3_length: 15; clone_size: NA; cdr3_aa: CASSELLAGEDTQYF; cdr3_nt: TGTGCCAGCAGTGAACTCCTAGCGGGGGAGGATACGCAGTATTTT
d_call: TRBD1; j_call: TRBJ1-6; v_call: TRBV5-6; cdr3_length: 14; clone_size: NA; cdr3_aa: CASSWGQGRSPLHF; cdr3_nt: TGTGCCAGCAGCTGGGGACAGGGTCGATCACCCCTCCACTTT
d_call: NA; j_call: TRBJ2-5; v_call: TRBV2; cdr3_length: 14; clone_size: NA; cdr3_aa: CASSPGLRQETQYF; cdr3_nt: TGTGCCAGCAGTCCGGGACTCCGTCAAGAGACCCAGTACTTC
d_call: NA; j_call: TRBJ2-1; v_call: TRBV3-1/TRBV3-2; cdr3_length: 13; clone_size: NA; cdr3_aa: CASSQDCYNEQFF; cdr3_nt: TGTGCCAGCAGCCAAGACTGTTACAATGAGCAGTTCTTC
d_call: NA; j_call: TRBJ2-7; v_call: TRBV6-6; cdr3_length: 11; clone_size: NA; cdr3_aa: CASSPSREQYF; cdr3_nt: TGTGCCAGCAGCCCGTCTAGGGAGCAGTACTTC
d_call: TRBD2; j_call: TRBJ2-7; v_call: TRBV2; cdr3_length: 12; clone_size: NA; cdr3_aa: CASNGGGSEQYF; cdr3_nt: TGTGCCAGCAACGGGGGGGGTTCCGAGCAGTACTTC
d_call: NA; j_call: TRBJ2-4; v_call: TRBV5-1; cdr3_length: 14; clone_size: once; cdr3_aa: CASSTRTDPLVQYF; cdr3_nt: TGCGCCAGCAGCACCAGGACAGATCCCCTAGTTCAGTACTTC
d_call: TRBD1; j_call: TRBJ1-1; v_call: TRBV28; cdr3_length: 15; clone_size: NA; cdr3_aa: CASRRQGALNTEAFF; cdr3_nt: TGTGCCAGCAGACGACAGGGGGCGTTAAACACTGAAGCTTTCTTT
d_call: TRBD2; j_call: TRBJ2-3; v_call: TRBV2; cdr3_length: 15; clone_size: NA; cdr3_aa: CASSELAGRTDTQYF; cdr3_nt: TGTGCCAGCAGTGAACTAGCGGGGAGAACAGATACGCAGTATTTT
d_call: NA; j_call: TRBJ2-2; v_call: TRBV24-1; cdr3_length: 18; clone_size: NA; cdr3_aa: CATSDTEGRTGNTGELFF; cdr3_nt: TGTGCCACCAGTGATACCGAGGGAAGGACGGGTAACACCGGGGAGCTGTTTTTT
d_call: TRBD1; j_call: TRBJ1-4; v_call: TRBV24-1; cdr3_length: 14; clone_size: NA; cdr3_aa: CATSSGQGAKKLFF; cdr3_nt: TGTGCCACCAGCTCGGGACAGGGTGCGAAGAAACTGTTTTTT
d_call: NA; j_call: TRBJ1-1; v_call: TRBV7-3; cdr3_length: 13; clone_size: once; cdr3_aa: CASSRGRNTEAFF; cdr3_nt: TGTGCCAGCAGCCGCGGGCGGAACACTGAAGCTTTCTTT
d_call: NA; j_call: TRBJ2-7; v_call: TRBV12-3/TRBV12-4; cdr3_length: 13; clone_size: NA; cdr3_aa: CASTTDSSYEQYF; cdr3_nt: TGTGCCAGCACCACGGACAGCTCCTACGAGCAGTACTTC
d_call: TRBD1; j_call: TRBJ2-1; v_call: TRBV28; cdr3_length: 15; clone_size: NA; cdr3_aa: CASSIGQGAYNEQFF; cdr3_nt: TGTGCCAGCAGTATAGGACAGGGGGCCTACAATGAGCAGTTCTTC
d_call: TRBD1; j_call: TRBJ1-2; v_call: TRBV9; cdr3_length: 15; clone_size: NA; cdr3_aa: CASSVDTGATYGYTF; cdr3_nt: TGTGCCAGCAGCGTAGATACAGGGGCGACATATGGCTACACCTTC
d_call: TRBD1; j_call: TRBJ1-5; v_call: TRBV9; cdr3_length: 15; clone_size: NA; cdr3_aa: CASSVGQGAGQPQHF; cdr3_nt: TGTGCCAGCAGCGTTGGACAGGGGGCAGGACAGCCCCAGCATTTT
d_call: NA; j_call: TRBJ2-4; v_call: TRBV5-8; cdr3_length: 16; clone_size: NA; cdr3_aa: CASTAGLTLAKNIQYF; cdr3_nt: TGTGCCAGCACCGCGGGGCTGACACTAGCCAAAAACATTCAGTACTTC
d_call: NA; j_call: TRBJ2-3; v_call: TRBV4-2; cdr3_length: 15; clone_size: NA; cdr3_aa: CASSQDLGGQDTQYF; cdr3_nt: TGTGCCAGCAGCCAAGACCTCGGGGGTCAAGATACGCAGTATTTT
d_call: TRBD1; j_call: TRBJ1-5; v_call: TRBV6-6; cdr3_length: 15; clone_size: NA; cdr3_aa: CASSGDTGGGQPQHF; cdr3_nt: TGTGCCAGCAGTGGTGACACAGGGGGTGGTCAGCCCCAGCATTTT
d_call: TRBD1; j_call: TRBJ1-6; v_call: TRBV3-1/TRBV3-2; cdr3_length: 14; clone_size: NA; cdr3_aa: CASSPRGHNSPLHF; cdr3_nt: TGTGCCAGCAGCCCCAGGGGGCACAATTCACCCCTCCACTTT
d_call: NA; j_call: TRBJ1-2; v_call: TRBV6-5; cdr3_length: 13; clone_size: NA; cdr3_aa: CASRSRDTQGYTF; cdr3_nt: TGTGCCAGCAGGTCCCGGGACACGCAGGGCTACACCTTC
d_call: NA; j_call: TRBJ1-1; v_call: TRBV19; cdr3_length: 13; clone_size: NA; cdr3_aa: CASKPKGGTEAFF; cdr3_nt: TGTGCCAGTAAGCCCAAAGGGGGCACTGAAGCTTTCTTT
d_call: TRBD1; j_call: TRBJ1-1; v_call: TRBV9; cdr3_length: 15; clone_size: once; cdr3_aa: CASSVEGTGRTEAFF; cdr3_nt: TGTGCCAGCAGCGTAGAGGGGACAGGGAGAACTGAAGCTTTCTTT